The clone carrying this T cell receptor (beta chain) was counted only a few times. The germline CDR1 and CDR2 sequences are MNHEY and SVGAGI. Trimming cost V 4 bases and J 7 bases; bases outside gene matches: 9. This CDR3 is 15 amino acids long. The data belong to a study of OX40 agonist ivuxolimab in advanced cancers. Sequenced by immunoSEQ multiplex PCR; TCRdb stores in-frame clones only, minus some. The sample holds tens of thousands of clones, 70% to 85% seen once. If patients had autoimmune disease history or systemic immunosuppression, they were excluded. The V and J genes are TRBV6-5 and TRBJ2-1, with 8 bases lining up with TRBD2. The specimen was CD4+ or CD8+ T cells sorted from blood, collected in a trial of the OX40 agonist ivuxolimab. The TCR comes from an adult with an advanced solid tumor such as melanoma, head and neck, liver or kidney cancer. The CDR3 reads CASSSPSSGSNEQFF. CDR3 sequence (DNA): TGTGCCAGCAGTTCCCCGTCTAGCGGGTCTAATGAGCAGTTCTTC.